The next 8 T cell receptor beta chains were all read from a single sample in a study of naive and memory T cell subsets. Both TRBC1 and TRBC2 were covered by a beta constant-region primer of two equimolar oligonucleotides. TCRdb fed the UMI-ligation and nested PCR reads into MiXCR, producing one record per CDR3 protein. The sample carries about 21,000 distinct CDR3 sequences, 9.5% to 12% recorded once. The sample comprised central memory CD8+ T cells from blood. Source of these receptors: a human donor in good health.

Ten or more counts support this clonotype. The V gene is TRBV7-2, the J gene TRBJ2-5, with D perhaps being TRBD1 or TRBD2 (6 bases each). Trimming stripped 1 base from V and 4 bases from J, with 13 bases between. The CDR3 runs to 15 residues. Germline V gene lookup returns CDR1 SGHTA and CDR2 FQGNSA. DNA of the CDR3: TGTGCCAGCAGCTTAGGGTTCGGGGGCCCAGAGACCCAGTACTTC. Its protein product is CASSLGFGGPETQYF.

This clonotype was picked up many times. The chain couples TRBV4-2 to TRBJ2-1; 10 bases line up with TRBD2. V gave up 1 base and J gave up 8 bases; unmatched junction bases: 5. Germline V CDR1 and CDR2: LGHNA, YNFKEQ. The CDR3 is 15 residues long. The CDR3: CASSQGTGTSDEQFF. The CDR3 DNA reads TGTGCCAGCAGCCAAGGGACAGGGACTAGCGATGAGCAGTTCTTC.

The V gene is TRBV9, the J gene TRBJ2-2; 12 positions agree with TRBD1. CDR1 SGDLS and CDR2 YYNGEE come from the germline V gene. This CDR3 contains 16 residues. The J segment lost 6 bases and the V segment lost 4 bases, leaving 7 bases of the junction unmatched. CDR3 nucleotides: TGTGCCAGCAGCCAATCCGGGACAGGGGGCTCCGGGGAGCTGTTTTTT. This sequence encodes CASSQSGTGGSGELFF.

This clonotype was recorded many times. The rearrangement uses TRBV4-1 and TRBJ2-3, with TRBD2 matching over 8 bases. This CDR3 comprises 15 residues. In germline, CDR1 is MGHRA, CDR2 YSYEKL. The V segment lost 5 bases and the J segment 4 bases; nucleotides outside the gene matches: 8. CDR3 sequence: CASSLFSGSADTQYF. In nucleotides, the CDR3 is TGCGCCAGCAGCTTATTCAGCGGGAGTGCAGATACGCAGTATTTT.

The genes are TRBV7-9 and TRBJ1-2; no definite D call. The CDR3 consists of 16 residues. Trimming pared 5 bases from V and 3 bases from J, leaving 19 bases between. Germline V gives CDR1 SEHNR, CDR2 FQNEAQ (reference sequence). This CDR3 reads CASSPMGWDLDYGYTF. The CDR3 DNA follows: TGTGCCAGCAGCCCGATGGGATGGGATTTGGACTATGGCTACACCTTC. Based on the CDR3 plus reference TRBV7-9 and TRBJ1-2, the full variable domain is DTGVSQNPRHKITKRGQNVTFRCDPISEHNRLYWYRQTLGQGPEFLTYFQNEAQLEKSRLLSDRFSAERPKGSFSTLEIQRTEQGDSAMYLCASSPMGWDLDYGYTFGSGTRLTVV.

V usage is TRBV19 and J usage is TRBJ2-1; D ambiguous. CDR1 and CDR2 from the germline V gene are LNHDA and SQIVND (reference sequence). Trimming took 0 bases from V and 0 from J, leaving 6 bases between them. The CDR3 sequence is 15 residues long. In DNA form, the CDR3 reads TGTGCCAGTAGTATAGATCTGAGCTCCTACAATGAGCAGTTCTTC. Translating gives CASSIDLSSYNEQFF.

V and J are TRBV19 and TRBJ2-1; D not certain. Germline V CDR1 and CDR2: LNHDA, SQIVND (reference sequence). V shed 7 bases and J shed 0 bases, with 10 bases lying between them. The CDR3 runs 14 residues. In nucleotides, the CDR3 is TGTGCCAGTACGGTGGGAAACTCCTACAATGAGCAGTTCTTC. This translates into CASTVGNSYNEQFF.

Points on this clonotype: Being one base from a much bigger clone, this may be a read error. The chain employs TRBV28 and TRBJ2-3, with 11 bases aligning to TRBD2. The ends lost 9 bases at V and 6 bases at J; junction bases unmatched: 11. The germline V gene encodes CDR1 MDHEN and CDR2 SYDVKM. The CDR3 totals 15 residues. The CDR3 sequence is CARSPGLAVVDTQYF. The CDR3 bases are TGTGCCAGAAGTCCGGGACTAGCGGTGGTCGATACGCAGTATTTT.